This T cell receptor beta chain is from a study of T cell repertoires in cytomegalovirus infection. Overall study context: The public TCR beta signatures pointed to both CMV infection and matching HLA type.

CDR1 and CDR2 (germline): SGHVS, FQNEAQ. This CDR3 spans 14 amino acids. Deletions cut 5 bases from V and 5 bases from J, with 13 bases between. This clonotype was counted a few times. TCRdb re-analysed the reads in MiXCR, keeping a single row per CDR3 protein. In the table there are hundreds of thousands of distinct CDR3 sequences, 24% of which are singletons. Sequenced input: CD8+ T cells from PBMCs. V gene TRBV7-8 combines with J gene TRBJ1-5; weak D call: TRBD1 (6 bases). This receptor was identified in a human donor in good health (CMV status not recorded). Some clones in this sample may be carry-over from other donors' samples. CDR3 region: CASSQTGSHQPQHF. The CDR3 DNA is TGTGCCAGCAGCCAAACAGGGTCCCATCAGCCCCAGCATTTT.